This TCR beta chain came from a study of OX40 agonist ivuxolimab in advanced cancers. Turning to the study itself: Melanoma, hepatocellular carcinoma, head and neck or renal cell cancer occurred in dose-escalation patients. Prior therapy, whether anti-PD-1, anti-PD-L1 or anti-CTLA-4, was allowed, and 30% to 40% had some.

General study findings and limits: The 0.1-3.0 mg/kg partial responders had among the lowest clonal expansion. The antigen specificity of the peripheral T cells (those that were expanded) was not determined.

Using immunoSEQ multiplex PCR, the repertoire was profiled, and TCRdb retains in-frame clones only, with some absent. The sample shows about 110,000 clones, 80% to 95% of them seen only once. Comments on this clone: Antigen unknown.

Germline V lookup: CDR1 MNHEY, CDR2 SMNVEV (reference sequence). The V end was cut by 0 bases, the J end by 4 bases, with 18 bases between. This CDR3 comprises 17 residues. The TCR was taken from an adult with an advanced solid tumor such as melanoma, head and neck, liver or kidney cancer. J is TRBJ1-2 and V is TRBV27; a weak D match, TRBD1 (5 bases). The source material was CD4+ or CD8+ T cells sorted from blood, sampled in a trial of the OX40 agonist ivuxolimab. CDR3 bases: TGTGCCAGCAGTTTATCGGGGCTTCCTGGACGTGGCTATGGCTACACCTTC. Residues: CASSLSGLPGRGYGYTF.